The rows below give T cell receptor beta chains drawn from one sample of a study of control samples from healthy donors and cancer patients. Repertoires were generated with immunoSEQ multiplex PCR, while TCRdb's copy carries only in-frame clones and drops some. The repertoire holds more than 95,000 clones, with about nine tenths as singletons. Specimen: blood. The receptors here all came from a middle-aged man in good health. Both conserved end residues are part of each CDR3. Fields, in order: D gene, V gene, clone size, J gene, CDR3 DNA, CDR3 protein. The D gene is left open where the match is weak. Rows give clone size only sometimes, using once, few, many, or a class for an expanded clone.

D: -; V: TRBV24-1; size: -; J: TRBJ2-7; DNA: TGTGCCACCAGTGACAGGGACGAGCAGTACTTC; CDR3: CATSDRDEQYF
D: -; V: TRBV19; size: -; J: TRBJ1-2; DNA: TGTGCCAGTAGTCCTGGGGACCCTTGGAACTATGGCTACACCTTC; CDR3: CASSPGDPWNYGYTF
D: TRBD1; V: TRBV7-3; size: -; J: TRBJ1-1; DNA: TGTGCCAGCAGCTCGGGACAGCCAAACACTGAAGCTTTCTTT; CDR3: CASSSGQPNTEAFF
D: TRBD1; V: TRBV6-5; size: -; J: TRBJ1-6; DNA: TGTGCCAGCAGTTCCCGACAGGGAGCGAGGTCACCCCTCCACTTT; CDR3: CASSSRQGARSPLHF
D: -; V: TRBV3-1/TRBV3-2; size: -; J: TRBJ1-4; DNA: TGTGCCAGCAGCCAAGAATTTAATGAAAAACTGTTTTTT; CDR3: CASSQEFNEKLFF
D: -; V: TRBV6-5; size: -; J: TRBJ1-6; DNA: TGTGCCAGCAGTTACGCGGATGATAATTCACCCCTCCACTTT; CDR3: CASSYADDNSPLHF
D: -; V: TRBV29-1; size: -; J: TRBJ1-2; DNA: TGCAGCGTTGAAGATCGTCCAGGTGGCTACACCTTC; CDR3: CSVEDRPGGYTF
D: -; V: TRBV7-2; size: -; J: TRBJ2-7; DNA: TGTGCCAAGACGGACGGGCACCCCTCCTACGAGCAGTACTTC; CDR3: CAKTDGHPSYEQYF
D: TRBD1; V: TRBV7-9; size: -; J: TRBJ2-1; DNA: TGTGCCAGCAGCTTCTGGACAGGGGAGAGGGGCAATGAGCAGTTCTTC; CDR3: CASSFWTGERGNEQFF
D: -; V: TRBV5-1; size: -; J: TRBJ1-1; DNA: TGCGCCAGCAGCCCAGCTCCGGGCCGCCCCTCGAACACTGAAGCTTTCTTT; CDR3: CASSPAPGRPSNTEAFF
D: -; V: TRBV23-1; size: many; J: TRBJ2-2; DNA: TGCGCCAGCAGGACCCGGGGGGCTTCCAGTTCGAACACCGGGGAGCTGTTTTTT; CDR3: CASRTRGASSSNTGELFF
D: -; V: TRBV18; size: -; J: TRBJ2-3; DNA: TGTGCCAGCTCACCACAAATCACAGATACGCAGTATTTT; CDR3: CASSPQITDTQYF
D: TRBD1; V: TRBV30; size: -; J: TRBJ2-2; DNA: TGTGCCTGGAGTACAGGGGGGCCCGGGGAGCTGTTTTTT; CDR3: CAWSTGGPGELFF
D: -; V: TRBV7-6; size: once; J: TRBJ2-2; DNA: TGTGCCAGCAGCTCACAGGAATTAACGAACACCGGGGAGCTGTTTTTT; CDR3: CASSSQELTNTGELFF
D: -; V: TRBV6-2/TRBV6-3; size: -; J: TRBJ1-4; DNA: TGTGCCAGCAGTTACGGCCTCGGGTCCGGGTCGGCTGAAAAACTGTTTTTT; CDR3: CASSYGLGSGSAEKLFF
D: TRBD2; V: TRBV7-9; size: once; J: TRBJ2-5; DNA: TGTGCCAGCAGCTTAATATCGCGGGGGACAGAGACCCAGTACTTC; CDR3: CASSLISRGTETQYF
D: -; V: TRBV12-5; size: -; J: TRBJ1-3; DNA: TGTGCTAGTGGTTTGGAATCCAGGGGAACTATCTCTGGAAACACCATATATTTT; CDR3: CASGLESRGTISGNTIYF
D: -; V: TRBV10-1; size: -; J: TRBJ2-1; DNA: TGCGCCAGCAGTGCGACTAGTTACAATGAGCAGTTCTTC; CDR3: CASSATSYNEQFF
D: -; V: TRBV18; size: -; J: TRBJ1-2; DNA: TGTGCCAGCTCACAGACAGTAAACTATGGCTACACCTTC; CDR3: CASSQTVNYGYTF
D: -; V: TRBV5-1; size: -; J: TRBJ2-7; DNA: TGCGCCAGCAGCTTGGCCCCTACAGGACCCTACGAGCAGTACTTC; CDR3: CASSLAPTGPYEQYF
D: -; V: TRBV6-5; size: -; J: TRBJ2-4; DNA: TGTGCCACCGGGACAACGATCATAGCCAAAAACATTCAGTACTTC; CDR3: CATGTTIIAKNIQYF
D: -; V: TRBV2; size: -; J: TRBJ2-4; DNA: TGTGCCAGCAGTGGGTATATGGGAGGCAAAAACATTCAGTACTTC; CDR3: CASSGYMGGKNIQYF
D: TRBD1; V: TRBV14; size: -; J: TRBJ2-7; DNA: TGTGCCAGCAGCTCTACGGCGGACAGGGGGCACGAGCAGTACTTC; CDR3: CASSSTADRGHEQYF
D: TRBD2; V: TRBV7-9; size: -; J: TRBJ2-5; DNA: TGTGCCAGCAGCCCGGGAGGGGGGGGCCAAGAGACCCAGTACTTC; CDR3: CASSPGGGGQETQYF
D: TRBD1; V: TRBV19; size: many; J: TRBJ1-4; DNA: TGTGCCAGCAGGGCAGGGGGTAGTTTTGAAAAACTGTTTTTT; CDR3: CASRAGGSFEKLFF
D: -; V: TRBV23-1; size: -; J: TRBJ2-7; DNA: TGCGCCAGCAGTCAGAAGGGTTACTACGAGCAGTACTTC; CDR3: CASSQKGYYEQYF
D: TRBD1; V: TRBV13; size: once; J: TRBJ1-5; DNA: TGTGCCAGCAGCTGGGACAGGGGCCCTCAGCCCCAGCATTTT; CDR3: CASSWDRGPQPQHF
D: TRBD2; V: TRBV6-2/TRBV6-3; size: -; J: TRBJ2-3; DNA: TGTGCCAGCAGTCCCCAAAAGGCGGGGGGGGCTATCGTAGATACGCAGTATTTT; CDR3: CASSPQKAGGAIVDTQYF
D: -; V: TRBV6-2/TRBV6-3; size: -; J: TRBJ2-7; DNA: TGTGCCAGCAGCCGACAGCTACGAAAGCAGTACTTC; CDR3: CASSRQLRKQYF
D: -; V: TRBV5-1; size: -; J: TRBJ2-7; DNA: TGCGCCAGCAGCTTGGCCGGGACGATCTACGAGCAGTACTTC; CDR3: CASSLAGTIYEQYF
D: -; V: TRBV5-1; size: -; J: TRBJ2-3; DNA: TGCGCCAGCAGCCCCTCAAGGAGCAGGGTGTATGGATCGGATACGCAGTATTTT; CDR3: CASSPSRSRVYGSDTQYF
D: -; V: TRBV6-6; size: -; J: TRBJ1-2; DNA: TGTGCCAGCAGCCCCGACAGCTATGGCTACACCTTC; CDR3: CASSPDSYGYTF
D: TRBD2; V: TRBV11-3; size: -; J: TRBJ2-3; DNA: TGTGCCAGCAGCACCCGGACTAGCGGGGTAACAGATACGCAGTATTTT; CDR3: CASSTRTSGVTDTQYF
D: -; V: TRBV10-2; size: -; J: TRBJ2-7; DNA: TGCGCCAGCAGAGGCGTATCCTACGAGCAGTACTTC; CDR3: CASRGVSYEQYF
D: -; V: TRBV6-4; size: -; J: TRBJ2-2; DNA: TGTGCCAGCAGTGACTCCGCAGGGGATACCGGGGAGCTGTTTTTT; CDR3: CASSDSAGDTGELFF
D: -; V: TRBV12-5; size: -; J: TRBJ1-2; DNA: TGTGCTAGTGGTTTGGTACCCAGCTTTAACTATGGCTACACCTTC; CDR3: CASGLVPSFNYGYTF
D: TRBD2; V: TRBV6-2/TRBV6-3; size: -; J: TRBJ2-3; DNA: TGTGCCAGCAGCCCCGAACTAGCGGGGGGGCGGGGAGATACGCAGTATTTT; CDR3: CASSPELAGGRGDTQYF
D: -; V: TRBV4-1; size: -; J: TRBJ1-5; DNA: TGCGCCAGCGGCCACGGAGGGAGTCAGCCCCAGCATTTT; CDR3: CASGHGGSQPQHF
D: -; V: TRBV25-1; size: -; J: TRBJ1-2; DNA: TGTGCCAGCAGTGAGCTTGCTGACTTCTATGGCTACACCTTC; CDR3: CASSELADFYGYTF
D: TRBD1; V: TRBV9; size: -; J: TRBJ1-1; DNA: TGTGCCAGCTCCAAACAGGGGACCACTGAAGCTTTCTTT; CDR3: CASSKQGTTEAFF
D: TRBD2; V: TRBV6-5; size: once; J: TRBJ2-7; DNA: TGTGCCAGCGGGACCGGGAGGGACTACCCCTACGAGCAGTACTTC; CDR3: CASGTGRDYPYEQYF
D: -; V: TRBV14; size: -; J: TRBJ1-1; DNA: TGTGCCAGCAGCCCCCTACAGGGTAGGACTGAAGCTTTCTTT; CDR3: CASSPLQGRTEAFF
D: -; V: TRBV24-1; size: -; J: TRBJ2-7; DNA: TGTGCCACCAGTGATCCCGGGACAAGGACCTACGAGCAGTACTTC; CDR3: CATSDPGTRTYEQYF
D: -; V: TRBV7-2; size: -; J: TRBJ1-5; DNA: TGTGCCAGCAGCTTAGGAGACAGAAACAATCAGCCCCAGCATTTT; CDR3: CASSLGDRNNQPQHF
D: TRBD1; V: TRBV5-6; size: once; J: TRBJ2-7; DNA: TGTGCCAGCAGCTGGAGGACAGGGGGGCAGTACGAGCAGTACTTC; CDR3: CASSWRTGGQYEQYF
D: TRBD1; V: TRBV7-7; size: once; J: TRBJ2-5; DNA: TGTGCCAGCAGTCAAGGACAGGCCAGGACGGGGGAGACCCAGTACTTC; CDR3: CASSQGQARTGETQYF
D: -; V: TRBV11-2; size: -; J: TRBJ1-5; DNA: TGTGCCAGCAGCTTAAATATGGGGGGCAATCAGCCCCAGCATTTT; CDR3: CASSLNMGGNQPQHF
D: -; V: TRBV24-1; size: -; J: TRBJ1-2; DNA: TGTGCCACCAGCCCCGACGGCATCCAGGACTATGGCTACACCTTC; CDR3: CATSPDGIQDYGYTF
D: -; V: TRBV19; size: -; J: TRBJ2-2; DNA: TGTGCCAGTAGGCGACAGGTGAACACCGGGGAGCTGTTTTTT; CDR3: CASRRQVNTGELFF
D: TRBD1; V: TRBV19; size: -; J: TRBJ1-3; DNA: TGTGCCAGTAAACTACAGGGGAGCTCTGGAAACACCATATATTTT; CDR3: CASKLQGSSGNTIYF
D: TRBD1; V: TRBV24-1; size: few; J: TRBJ1-1; DNA: TGTGCCACCAGTGAGGACAGGGGTGGGCACACTGAAGCTTTCTTT; CDR3: CATSEDRGGHTEAFF
D: TRBD1; V: TRBV11-2; size: -; J: TRBJ2-5; DNA: TGTGCCAGCAGCCGGACAGGGTTACAAGAGACCCAGTACTTC; CDR3: CASSRTGLQETQYF
D: -; V: TRBV5-4; size: -; J: TRBJ1-2; DNA: TGTGCCAGCAGCTCATATACCCGCTCTTATGGCTACACCTTC; CDR3: CASSSYTRSYGYTF